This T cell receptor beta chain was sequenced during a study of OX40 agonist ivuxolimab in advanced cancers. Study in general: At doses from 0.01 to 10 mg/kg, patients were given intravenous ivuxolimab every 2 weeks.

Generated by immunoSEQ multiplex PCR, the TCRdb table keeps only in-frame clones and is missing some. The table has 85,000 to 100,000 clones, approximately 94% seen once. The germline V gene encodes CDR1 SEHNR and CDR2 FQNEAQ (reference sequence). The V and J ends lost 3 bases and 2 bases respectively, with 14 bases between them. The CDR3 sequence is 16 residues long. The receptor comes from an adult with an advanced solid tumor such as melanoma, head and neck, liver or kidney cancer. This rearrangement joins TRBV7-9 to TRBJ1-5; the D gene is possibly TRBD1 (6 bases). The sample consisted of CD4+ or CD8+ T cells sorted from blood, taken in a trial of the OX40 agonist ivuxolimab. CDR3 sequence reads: CASSLVGGLGNQPQHF. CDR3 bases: TGTGCCAGCAGCTTGGTGGGGGGCTTGGGCAATCAGCCCCAGCATTTT.